This TCR beta chain was recorded in a study of blood T cells in healthy people across ages. The CDR3 loop spans 16 amino acids. Germline V gene data show CDR1 as DFQATT and CDR2 as SNEGSKA (reference sequence). Comment on this clonotype: One junction end disagrees with the germline gene, perhaps due to a read error.

Alongside a J-beta primer mix, a sample-barcoded 5' primer served in a second PCR lasting roughly 6 to 11 cycles. TCRdb re-called the 5' RACE reads through MiXCR, storing one row per CDR3 protein. This table has some 800,000 distinct CDR3 sequences, around 43% appearing once. The origin of this receptor is a man between 60 and 75 years old in good health. This chain connects TRBV20-1 to TRBJ2-3; 10 nucleotides align to TRBD1. Sequencing was performed on blood. CDR3: CSARSILTGGTDTRYF. DNA for the CDR3: TGCAGTGCTAGATCGATACTGACAGGGGGCACAGATACGCGGTATTTT.